This T cell receptor beta chain comes out of a study of T cell changes during pregnancy in multiple sclerosis (dated 2019 in TCRdb). Study-level background: Changes in the T cell repertoire over the course of pregnancy were examined in this study in women with multiple sclerosis.

The method behind the library was the immunoSEQ multiplex PCR assay. TCRdb provides this immuneACCESS table in a form limited to in-frame rearrangements. Some clones are lacking; in checked studies, under half of them reflect an unresolved V gene, and why the rest are absent is not known. This sample has some 40,000 clones in its table, and almost 95% of those were observed once. The top ten clonotypes cover about 0.34% of the sample. As regards this clone: Its target antigen remains unknown. Per-base qualities were not stored, and no clone one base away is much larger.

V loses 2 bases of germline sequence and J loses 0 bases, and the interval between the two ends is 8 bases. The germline V gene gives CDR1 as SQVTM and CDR2 as ANQGSEA. Measured from the cysteine to the phenylalanine, the CDR3 is 14 residues long. Solely the CDR3 DNA is kept, with 42 bases framed from the first base. The sequence was obtained from a female donor with multiple sclerosis, enrolled in a pregnancy study. The sample consisted of CD4+ T cells from peripheral blood mononuclear cells, taken after pregnancy. The chain uses TRBV29-1 and TRBJ2-4; the D gene is possibly TRBD2, with 5 bases matching. In nucleotides, the sequence is TGCAGCGTTGAACCGGGGTTAGCCAAAAACATTCAGTACTTC. It translates to CSVEPGLAKNIQYF.